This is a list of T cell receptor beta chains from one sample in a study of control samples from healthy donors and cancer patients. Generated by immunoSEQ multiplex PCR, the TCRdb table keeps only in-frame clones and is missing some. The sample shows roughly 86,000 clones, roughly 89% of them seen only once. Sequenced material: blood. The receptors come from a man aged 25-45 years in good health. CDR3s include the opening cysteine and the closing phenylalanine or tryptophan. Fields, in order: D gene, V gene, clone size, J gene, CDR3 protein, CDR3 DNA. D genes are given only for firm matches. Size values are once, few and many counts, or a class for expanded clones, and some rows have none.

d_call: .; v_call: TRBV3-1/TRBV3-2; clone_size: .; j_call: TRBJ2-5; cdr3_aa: CASSHQRISGGGTQYF; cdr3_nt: TGTGCCAGCAGCCATCAACGAATTAGCGGTGGTGGGACCCAGTACTTC
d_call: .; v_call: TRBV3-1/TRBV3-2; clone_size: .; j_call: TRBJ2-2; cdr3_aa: CASSQGLNTGELFF; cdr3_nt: TGTGCCAGCAGCCAAGGGTTAAACACCGGGGAGCTGTTTTTT
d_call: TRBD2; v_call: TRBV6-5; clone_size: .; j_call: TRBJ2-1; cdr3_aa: CASSKGLPTYNEQFF; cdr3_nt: TGTGCCAGCAGTAAGGGACTACCGACCTACAATGAGCAGTTCTTC
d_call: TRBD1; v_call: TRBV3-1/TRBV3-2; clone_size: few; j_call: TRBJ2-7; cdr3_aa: CASSQLDRVSWEPYEQYF; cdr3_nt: TGTGCCAGCAGCCAATTGGACAGGGTTTCTTGGGAGCCCTACGAGCAGTACTTC
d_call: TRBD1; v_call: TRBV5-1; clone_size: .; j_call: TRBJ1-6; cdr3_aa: CASSYDRTGSPLHF; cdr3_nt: TGCGCCAGCAGCTATGACAGGACAGGATCACCCCTCCACTTT
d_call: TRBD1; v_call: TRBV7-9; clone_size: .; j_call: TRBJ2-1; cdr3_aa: CASSPRSGGQGVNNEQFF; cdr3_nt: TGTGCCAGCAGCCCACGATCTGGGGGACAGGGGGTCAACAATGAGCAGTTCTTC
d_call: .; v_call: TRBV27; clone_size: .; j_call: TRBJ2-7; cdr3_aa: CASSLIGASYEQYF; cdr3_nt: TGTGCCAGCAGTTTAATAGGGGCTTCCTACGAGCAGTACTTC
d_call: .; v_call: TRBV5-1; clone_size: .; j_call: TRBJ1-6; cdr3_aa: CASSSGVGGDSPLHF; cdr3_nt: TGCGCCAGCAGCTCGGGGGTAGGGGGAGATTCACCCCTCCACTTT
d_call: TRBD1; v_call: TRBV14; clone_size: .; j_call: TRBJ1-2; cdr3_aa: CASSARQGGVWGYTF; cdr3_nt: TGTGCCAGCAGCGCTCGCCAAGGGGGCGTTTGGGGCTACACCTTC
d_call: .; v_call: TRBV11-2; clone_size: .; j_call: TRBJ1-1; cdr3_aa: CASSTVLKLMNTEAFF; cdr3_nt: TGTGCCAGCAGCACGGTCCTTAAGTTGATGAACACTGAAGCTTTCTTT
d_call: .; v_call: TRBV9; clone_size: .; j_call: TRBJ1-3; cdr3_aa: CASSEVGSTGNTIYF; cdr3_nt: TGTGCCAGCAGCGAGGTGGGGAGCACTGGAAACACCATATATTTT
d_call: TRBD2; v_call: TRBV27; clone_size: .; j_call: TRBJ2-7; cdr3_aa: CASSHTGGYGSYEQYF; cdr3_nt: TGTGCCAGCAGCCACACGGGAGGGTACGGGTCCTACGAGCAGTACTTC
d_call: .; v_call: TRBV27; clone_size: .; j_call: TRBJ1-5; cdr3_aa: CASSLYRSNQPQHF; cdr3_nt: TGTGCCAGCAGTTTATACCGTAGCAATCAGCCCCAGCATTTT
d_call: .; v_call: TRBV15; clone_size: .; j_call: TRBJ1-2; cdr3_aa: CATSRDWGRGFGYTF; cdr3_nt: TGTGCCACCAGCAGAGATTGGGGGCGGGGGTTTGGCTACACCTTC
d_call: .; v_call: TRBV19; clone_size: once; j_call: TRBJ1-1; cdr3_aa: CASSMERVASEAFF; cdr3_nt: TGTGCCAGTAGTATGGAGAGAGTCGCCTCTGAAGCTTTCTTT
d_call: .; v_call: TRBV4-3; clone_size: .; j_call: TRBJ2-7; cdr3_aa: CASSQDHNQFAYEQYF; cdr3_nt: TGCGCCAGCAGCCAAGATCACAATCAGTTCGCCTACGAGCAGTACTTC
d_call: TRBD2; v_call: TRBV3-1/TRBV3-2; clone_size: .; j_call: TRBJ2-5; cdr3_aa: CASSPGLAGGRQETQYF; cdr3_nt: TGTGCCAGCAGCCCCGGACTAGCGGGGGGGCGTCAAGAGACCCAGTACTTC
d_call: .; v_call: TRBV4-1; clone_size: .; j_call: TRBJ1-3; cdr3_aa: CASSQTGGRGRSGNTIYF; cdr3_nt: TGCGCCAGCAGTCAAACGGGGGGGCGGGGCCGCTCTGGAAACACCATATATTTT
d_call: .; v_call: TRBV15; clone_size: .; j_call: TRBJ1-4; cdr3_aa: CATSRDLASGATNEKLFF; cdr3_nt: TGTGCCACCAGCAGAGATTTGGCCTCCGGGGCAACTAATGAAAAACTGTTTTTT
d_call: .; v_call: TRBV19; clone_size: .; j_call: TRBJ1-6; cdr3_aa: CASAADRDFYNSPLHF; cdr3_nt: TGTGCCAGTGCGGCCGACAGAGATTTTTATAATTCACCCCTCCACTTT
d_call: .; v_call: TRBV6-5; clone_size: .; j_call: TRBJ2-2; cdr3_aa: CASSYGPGEVTGELFF; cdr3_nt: TGTGCCAGCAGTTACGGCCCGGGAGAGGTTACCGGGGAGCTGTTTTTT
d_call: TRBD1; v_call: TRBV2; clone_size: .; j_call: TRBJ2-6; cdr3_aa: CASSLSRGYGANVLTF; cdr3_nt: TGTGCCAGCAGTTTGTCCAGGGGGTATGGGGCCAACGTCCTGACTTTC
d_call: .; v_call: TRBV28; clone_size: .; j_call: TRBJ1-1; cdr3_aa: CASNLPLGQGRRTEAFF; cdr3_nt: TGTGCCAGCAATCTACCCCTAGGTCAGGGGAGAAGGACTGAAGCTTTCTTT